These T cell receptor beta chains were read from a single sample in a study of blood T cells in healthy people across ages. MiXCR, run by TCRdb on the 5' RACE reads, gives a single entry per CDR3 protein. The sample shows more than 800,000 distinct CDR3 sequences, 29% of them seen only once. The sequenced sample consisted of blood. The receptors were gathered from a woman aged 80 or over in good health. Both conserved end residues are part of each CDR3. A D gene is named only where the DNA matches it firmly. Size tells how often a clone was seen (once, few, many) or the class of an expanded clone, and some rows leave it out.

d_gene: .; v_gene: TRBV20-1; len: 13; j_gene: TRBJ1-5; abundance: many; CDR3nt: TGCAGTGCTATTATGACTAGCAATCAGCCCCAGCATTTT; CDR3aa: CSAIMTSNQPQHF
d_gene: TRBD1; v_gene: TRBV9; len: 15; j_gene: TRBJ1-6; abundance: few; CDR3nt: TGTGCCAGCAGCGGATCAGGGGGCTATAATTCACCCCTCCACTTT; CDR3aa: CASSGSGGYNSPLHF
d_gene: .; v_gene: TRBV11-2; len: 14; j_gene: TRBJ1-2; abundance: many; CDR3nt: TGTGCCAGCAGCCGGACAGCCACCAACTATGGCTACACCTTC; CDR3aa: CASSRTATNYGYTF
d_gene: .; v_gene: TRBV7-8; len: 19; j_gene: TRBJ2-4; abundance: many; CDR3nt: TGTGCCAGCAGCCGTCGCGGCGGGGAAGGTTCTCTAGCCAAAAACATTCAGTACTTC; CDR3aa: CASSRRGGEGSLAKNIQYF
d_gene: .; v_gene: TRBV5-1; len: 13; j_gene: TRBJ2-7; abundance: .; CDR3nt: TGCGCCAGCAGCTTGGACGCATCCTACGAGCAGTACTTC; CDR3aa: CASSLDASYEQYF
d_gene: TRBD2; v_gene: TRBV7-8; len: 15; j_gene: TRBJ2-7; abundance: .; CDR3nt: TGTGCCAGCAGCTTCGGGACTAGCGGGGCATGCGAGCAGTACTTC; CDR3aa: CASSFGTSGACEQYF
d_gene: TRBD1; v_gene: TRBV6-6; len: 15; j_gene: TRBJ1-5; abundance: few; CDR3nt: TGTGCCAGCAGTGACACAGGGGGCGGGTTTCAGCCCCAGCATTTT; CDR3aa: CASSDTGGGFQPQHF
d_gene: .; v_gene: TRBV20-1; len: 12; j_gene: TRBJ2-7; abundance: .; CDR3nt: TGCAGGGCTAGACAGTTGAGCTACGAGCAGTACTTC; CDR3aa: CRARQLSYEQYF
d_gene: .; v_gene: TRBV6-2/TRBV6-3; len: 16; j_gene: TRBJ2-7; abundance: many; CDR3nt: TGTGCCAGCAGTAATCCCTGGACAAGTAACGCCTACGAGCAGTACTTC; CDR3aa: CASSNPWTSNAYEQYF
d_gene: .; v_gene: TRBV19; len: 15; j_gene: TRBJ2-3; abundance: few; CDR3nt: TGTGCCAGTAGTATCCAGGCTCAAGGCACAGATACGCAGTATTTT; CDR3aa: CASSIQAQGTDTQYF
d_gene: .; v_gene: TRBV10-2; len: 12; j_gene: TRBJ2-7; abundance: few; CDR3nt: TGCGCCAGCGGGACGCTAGCCTACGAGCAGTACTTC; CDR3aa: CASGTLAYEQYF
d_gene: .; v_gene: TRBV7-2; len: 14; j_gene: TRBJ2-7; abundance: .; CDR3nt: TGTGCCAGCAGCCGACTGGGCTCGGGAGACGAGCAGTACTTC; CDR3aa: CASSRLGSGDEQYF
d_gene: .; v_gene: TRBV7-8; len: 13; j_gene: TRBJ2-7; abundance: many; CDR3nt: TGTGCCAGCAGCTTATCTGTCTCCTACGAGCAGTACTTC; CDR3aa: CASSLSVSYEQYF
d_gene: .; v_gene: TRBV7-9; len: 15; j_gene: TRBJ2-4; abundance: many; CDR3nt: TGTGCCAGCAGCCAAATTGAGGGGGCCAAAAACATTCAGTACTTC; CDR3aa: CASSQIEGAKNIQYF
d_gene: .; v_gene: TRBV10-3; len: 13; j_gene: TRBJ2-1; abundance: many; CDR3nt: TGTGCCATCAGTGAGGACCCTTCAGCGGGTCAGTTCTTC; CDR3aa: CAISEDPSAGQFF
d_gene: TRBD1; v_gene: TRBV28; len: 14; j_gene: TRBJ2-7; abundance: .; CDR3nt: TGTGCCAGCAGGCCGGGACAGGTTTACCACGAGCAGTACTTC; CDR3aa: CASRPGQVYHEQYF
d_gene: .; v_gene: TRBV18; len: 16; j_gene: TRBJ1-1; abundance: few; CDR3nt: TGTGCCAGCTCGCCACCCCCTCTTCAATCGAACACTGAAGCTTTCTTT; CDR3aa: CASSPPPLQSNTEAFF
d_gene: .; v_gene: TRBV7-9; len: 16; j_gene: TRBJ1-4; abundance: .; CDR3nt: TGTGCCAGCAGCTTAGGTGTTGGCAGGGCCCGGGGGGAACTGTTTTTT; CDR3aa: CASSLGVGRARGELFF
d_gene: .; v_gene: TRBV5-1; len: 15; j_gene: TRBJ2-2; abundance: .; CDR3nt: TGCGCCAGCAGCTTGGGAGATGCGAACACCGGGGAGCTGTTTTTT; CDR3aa: CASSLGDANTGELFF
d_gene: .; v_gene: TRBV6-1; len: 13; j_gene: TRBJ1-2; abundance: .; CDR3nt: TGTGCCAGCAGTGTACTTCCGCTAGAAGGCTACACCTTC; CDR3aa: CASSVLPLEGYTF
d_gene: TRBD1; v_gene: TRBV7-9; len: 14; j_gene: TRBJ1-2; abundance: many; CDR3nt: TGTGCCAGCCAATCCGGACAGGGCGACTATGGCTACACCTTC; CDR3aa: CASQSGQGDYGYTF
d_gene: .; v_gene: TRBV12-3/TRBV12-4; len: 14; j_gene: TRBJ1-4; abundance: few; CDR3nt: TGTGCCAGCAGTTCGCAGGGGTTATATGAAAAACGGTTTTTT; CDR3aa: CASSSQGLYEKRFF